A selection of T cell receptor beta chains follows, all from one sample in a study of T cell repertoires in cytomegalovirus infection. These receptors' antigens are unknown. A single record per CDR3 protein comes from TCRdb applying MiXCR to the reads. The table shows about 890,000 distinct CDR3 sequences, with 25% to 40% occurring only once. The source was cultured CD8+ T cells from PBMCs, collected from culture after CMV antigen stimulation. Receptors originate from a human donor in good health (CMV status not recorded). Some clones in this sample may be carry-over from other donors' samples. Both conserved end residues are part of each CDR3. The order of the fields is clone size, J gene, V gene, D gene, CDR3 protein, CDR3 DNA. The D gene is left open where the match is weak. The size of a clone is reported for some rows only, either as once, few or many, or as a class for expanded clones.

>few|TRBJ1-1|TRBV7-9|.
CASSLGRDWTEAFF
TGTGCCAGCAGCTTAGGGAGGGATTGGACTGAAGCTTTCTTT
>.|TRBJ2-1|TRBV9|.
CASSAVAAGRNFEQFF
TGTGCCAGCAGCGCCGTCGCGGCGGGTCGGAACTTTGAGCAGTTCTTC
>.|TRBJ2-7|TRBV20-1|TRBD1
CSANRDRGLEQYF
TGCAGTGCTAACCGGGACAGGGGGCTAGAGCAGTACTTC
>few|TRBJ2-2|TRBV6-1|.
CASSYGSWDTGELFF
TGTGCCAGCAGTTATGGGTCGTGGGACACCGGGGAGCTGTTTTTT
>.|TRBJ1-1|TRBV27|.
CASGGEPKRAFF
TGTGCCAGCGGGGGGGAGCCGAAAAGGGCTTTCTTT
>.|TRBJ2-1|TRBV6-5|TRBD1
CASSWIRDREWNEQFF
TGTGCCAGCAGTTGGATCCGGGACAGGGAATGGAATGAGCAGTTCTTC
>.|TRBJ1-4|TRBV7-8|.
CASSLGGSTNEKMFF
TGTGCCAGCAGCTTAGGCGGCTCAACTAATGAAAAAATGTTTTTT
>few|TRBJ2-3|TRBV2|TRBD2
CASPGLAGTDTQYF
TGTGCCAGCCCCGGACTAGCGGGAACAGATACGCAGTATTTT
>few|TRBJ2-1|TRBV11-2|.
CASSLELFGGSHYEQFF
TGTGCCAGCAGCCTCGAACTCTTTGGGGGTAGCCACTATGAGCAGTTCTTC
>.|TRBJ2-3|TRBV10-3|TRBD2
CAITVGGGVEFTDTQYF
TGTGCCATCACCGTGGGGGGGGGTGTTGAATTCACAGATACGCAGTATTTT
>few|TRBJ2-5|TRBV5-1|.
CASSLDSETQYF
TGTGCCAGCAGCTTAGATTCCGAGACCCAGTACTTC
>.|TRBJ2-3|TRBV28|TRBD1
CASNSRDRGHTDTQYF
TGTGCCAGCAACTCCAGGGACAGGGGGCATACAGATACGCAGTATTTT
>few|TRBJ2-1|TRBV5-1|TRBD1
CASSLAPGQEQFF
TGCGCCAGCAGCTTGGCCCCGGGACAGGAGCAGTTCTTC
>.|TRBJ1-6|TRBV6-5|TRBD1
CASSYRDSLYNSPLHF
TGTGCCAGCAGTTACCGGGACAGTCTTTATAATTCACCCCTCCACTTT
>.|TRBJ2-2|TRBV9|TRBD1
CASSGGQGPNTGELFF
TGTGCCAGCAGCGGGGGACAGGGACCGAACACCGGGGAGCTGTTTTTT
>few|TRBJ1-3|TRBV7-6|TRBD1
CASSWRDSSGNTIYF
TGTGCCAGCAGCTGGCGGGACAGCTCTGGAAACACCATATATTTT
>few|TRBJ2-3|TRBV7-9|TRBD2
CASTLGLVRATVSTDTQYF
TGTGCCAGCACATTGGGACTAGTCAGAGCCACCGTTAGCACAGATACGCAGTATTTT
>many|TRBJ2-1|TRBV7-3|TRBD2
CASSLRAPWAGGFPSYNEQFF
TGTGCCAGCAGCTTAAGGGCCCCCTGGGCGGGGGGATTCCCCTCCTACAATGAGCAGTTCTTC
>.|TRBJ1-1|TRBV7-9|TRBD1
CASSLQGQEAFF
TGTGCCAGCAGCCTCCAGGGACAGGAAGCTTTCTTT
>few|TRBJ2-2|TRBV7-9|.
CASTPQIVNTGELFF
TGTGCCAGCACCCCTCAAATAGTGAACACCGGGGAGCTGTTTTTT
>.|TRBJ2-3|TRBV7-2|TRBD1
CASGLLYRDRGQDTQYF
TGTGCCAGCGGCCTTCTCTACCGGGACAGGGGGCAAGATACGCAGTATTTT
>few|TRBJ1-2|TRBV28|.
CASSLYMEMNRDSYTF
TGTGCCAGCAGTTTATATATGGAAATGAACCGGGACAGCTACACCTTC
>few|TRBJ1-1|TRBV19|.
CASSHFPGSPEAFF
TGTGCCAGTAGTCATTTTCCAGGGTCCCCTGAAGCTTTCTTT
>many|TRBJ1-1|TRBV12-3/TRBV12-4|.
CASSLIFFEVGTEAFF
TGTGCCAGCAGTTTGATCTTTTTTGAGGTTGGCACTGAAGCTTTCTTT
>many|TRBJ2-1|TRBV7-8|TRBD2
CASSLVSGGAPNNEQFF
TGTGCCAGCAGCTTAGTGAGCGGGGGGGCCCCTAACAATGAGCAGTTCTTC
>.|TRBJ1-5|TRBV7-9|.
CASSANLAGSNQPQHF
TGTGCCAGCAGCGCCAATCTAGCAGGTAGCAATCAGCCCCAGCATTTT
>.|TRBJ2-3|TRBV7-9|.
CASSLELGRLTDTQYF
TGTGCCAGCAGCTTAGAACTGGGGAGGCTCACAGATACGCAGTATTTT
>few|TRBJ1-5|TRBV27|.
CASRDGTNQPQHF
TGTGCCAGCAGAGACGGTACGAATCAGCCCCAGCATTTT
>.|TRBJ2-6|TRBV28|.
CASSRVLESGANVLTF
TGTGCCAGCAGTAGGGTGCTTGAGTCTGGGGCCAACGTCCTGACTTTC
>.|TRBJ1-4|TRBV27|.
CASSVWVNEKLFF
TGTGCCAGCAGTGTATGGGTTAATGAAAAACTGTTTTTT
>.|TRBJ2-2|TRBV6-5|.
CASSYSFLTTPNLNTGELFF
TGTGCCAGCAGTTACTCGTTCTTAACCACCCCAAACCTCAACACCGGGGAGCTGTTTTTT
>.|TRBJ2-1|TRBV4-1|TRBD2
CASTQLAGGLYEQFF
TGCGCCAGCACGCAACTAGCGGGAGGTCTGTATGAGCAGTTCTTC
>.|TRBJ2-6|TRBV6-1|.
CAETEGANVLTF
TGTGCCGAAACGGAGGGGGCCAACGTCCTGACTTTC
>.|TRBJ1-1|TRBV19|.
CASSPHSAPMNTEAFF
TGTGCCAGTAGTCCACATAGCGCCCCGATGAACACTGAAGCTTTCTTT
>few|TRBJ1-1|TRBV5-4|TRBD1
CASSTDRDPTEAFF
TGTGCCAGCAGCACCGACAGGGACCCCACTGAAGCTTTCTTT
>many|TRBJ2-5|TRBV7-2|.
CASSQYQGGRTGETQYF
TGTGCCAGCAGCCAATATCAGGGGGGCAGGACCGGAGAGACCCAGTACTTC
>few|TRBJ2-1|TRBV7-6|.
CASSYRGAHEQFF
TGTGCCAGCAGCTATAGGGGGGCTCATGAGCAGTTCTTC
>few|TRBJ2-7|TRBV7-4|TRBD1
CASSFGTGVTYEQYF
TGTGCCAGCAGCTTTGGGACAGGGGTAACCTACGAGCAGTACTTC
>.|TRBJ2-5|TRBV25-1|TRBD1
CASSEWGQKETQYF
TGTGCCAGCAGTGAATGGGGACAGAAAGAGACCCAGTACTTC
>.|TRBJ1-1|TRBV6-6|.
CASSGQPNTESFF
TGTGCCAGCTCTGGACAGCCTAACACTGAATCTTTCTTT
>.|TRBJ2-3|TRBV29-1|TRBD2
CSVELSGGVTDTQYF
TGCAGCGTTGAGCTTAGCGGGGGGGTCACAGATACGCAGTATTTT
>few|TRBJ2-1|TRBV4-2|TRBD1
CASSPLEGGLGNEQFF
TGTGCCAGCAGCCCCCTAGAAGGGGGCCTAGGCAATGAGCAGTTCTTC
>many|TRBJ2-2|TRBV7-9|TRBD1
CASSYEIKTGGVKNAGELFF
TGTGCCAGCAGCTACGAAATAAAAACAGGGGGCGTGAAGAACGCCGGGGAGCTGTTTTTT
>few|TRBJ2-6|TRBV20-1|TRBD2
CSAGGLAGIGANVLTF
TGCAGTGCTGGGGGGCTAGCGGGGATCGGGGCCAACGTCCTGACTTTC
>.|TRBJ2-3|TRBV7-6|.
CASSPRLVTTDTQYF
TGTGCTAGCAGCCCCCGACTAGTGACGACAGATACGCAGTATTTT
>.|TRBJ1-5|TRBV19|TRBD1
CASSMSRGQGANQPQHF
TGTGCCAGTAGTATGTCGCGAGGGCAGGGGGCCAATCAGCCCCAGCATTTT
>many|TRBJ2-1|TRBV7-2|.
CASSLAGGRFNEQFF
TGTGCCAGCAGCTTAGCGGGGGGGCGTTTCAATGAGCAGTTCTTC
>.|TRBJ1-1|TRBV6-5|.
CATERGDTEAFF
TGTGCCACCGAACGGGGGGACACTGAAGCTTTCTTT
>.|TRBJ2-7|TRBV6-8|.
CASLGHHENLYEQYF
TGTGCCAGCCTAGGACACCACGAGAATCTCTACGAGCAGTACTTC
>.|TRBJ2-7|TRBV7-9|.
CATRPATGLHYEQYF
TGTGCCACTAGACCCGCTACAGGATTACACTACGAGCAGTACTTC